Listed below are T cell receptor beta chains from one sample, sequenced in a study of blood T cell repertoires in COVID-19. Data came from immunoSEQ multiplex PCR; TCRdb stores just in-frame clones and leaves some out. The sample holds a few hundred thousand clones; 75% to 90% are singletons and the top ten take about 1%. Material: PBMCs or T cells enriched from blood (not recorded which). Every receptor here comes from a man younger than 35 who had recovered from COVID-19. The CDR3 runs from the conserved cysteine through the conserved F or W. A D gene is named only where the DNA matches it firmly. Expanded clones are given a class, and other clones once, few, many or no size at all.

j_gene: TRBJ1-2
d_gene: NA
v_gene: TRBV30
abundance: NA
CDR3nt: TGTGCCTGGAGTCTAGCGTCATTTAGGGGATTTTATGGCTACACCTTC
CDR3aa: CAWSLASFRGFYGYTF

j_gene: TRBJ2-7
d_gene: NA
v_gene: TRBV3-1/TRBV3-2
abundance: NA
CDR3nt: TGTGCCAGCAGCCAAGATCAAGTGAGAGGGCAGTACTTC
CDR3aa: CASSQDQVRGQYF

j_gene: TRBJ1-2
d_gene: NA
v_gene: TRBV15
abundance: NA
CDR3nt: TGTGCCACCAGCAGCGGAACGGGACTTACGATCTATGGCTACACCTTC
CDR3aa: CATSSGTGLTIYGYTF

j_gene: TRBJ1-5
d_gene: NA
v_gene: TRBV4-3
abundance: few
CDR3nt: TGCGCCAGCAGCCAAGATGTTGGGACATTACCTCAGCCCCAGCATTTT
CDR3aa: CASSQDVGTLPQPQHF

j_gene: TRBJ2-5
d_gene: TRBD1
v_gene: TRBV5-1
abundance: NA
CDR3nt: TGCGCCAGCAGCTTGACAGGGGGCCGGGAGACCCAGTACTTC
CDR3aa: CASSLTGGRETQYF

j_gene: TRBJ1-6
d_gene: NA
v_gene: TRBV9
abundance: NA
CDR3nt: TGTGCCAGCAGCGGGACATACCAAAATTCACCCCTCCACTTT
CDR3aa: CASSGTYQNSPLHF

j_gene: TRBJ2-7
d_gene: NA
v_gene: TRBV11-2
abundance: NA
CDR3nt: TGTGCCAGCAGCTTAGATCGGGCAGGAGGCTCCTACGAGCAGTACTTC
CDR3aa: CASSLDRAGGSYEQYF

j_gene: TRBJ2-1
d_gene: TRBD2
v_gene: TRBV28
abundance: NA
CDR3nt: TGTGCCAGCAGTTTATTAGCGGGAGGTGAGCAGTTCTTC
CDR3aa: CASSLLAGGEQFF

j_gene: TRBJ1-6
d_gene: TRBD1
v_gene: TRBV2
abundance: NA
CDR3nt: TGTGCCAGCAGAAACTTACAGGGGGTGAGAGGGTCACCCCTCCACTTT
CDR3aa: CASRNLQGVRGSPLHF

j_gene: TRBJ1-4
d_gene: NA
v_gene: TRBV5-1
abundance: NA
CDR3nt: TGCGCCAGCAGCCCGGGTGGAAGAGTAAGGGGAGAAAAACTGTTTTTT
CDR3aa: CASSPGGRVRGEKLFF

j_gene: TRBJ1-2
d_gene: NA
v_gene: TRBV23-1
abundance: NA
CDR3nt: TGCGCCAGCAGTCGGGCCTTCCTTGGGTATGGCTACACCTTC
CDR3aa: CASSRAFLGYGYTF

j_gene: TRBJ1-5
d_gene: NA
v_gene: TRBV4-2
abundance: few
CDR3nt: TGTGCCAGCAGCCAAGATACCGCAGGGGCCAGTGCAGGGCAGCCCCAGCATTTT
CDR3aa: CASSQDTAGASAGQPQHF

j_gene: TRBJ2-1
d_gene: TRBD2
v_gene: TRBV6-4
abundance: NA
CDR3nt: TGTGCCAGCAGTCAATACAGCGGGGGGTACACCTACAATGAGCAGTTCTTC
CDR3aa: CASSQYSGGYTYNEQFF

j_gene: TRBJ2-2
d_gene: TRBD1
v_gene: TRBV5-5
abundance: NA
CDR3nt: TGTGCCAGCAGCTTGGGTGGGACAGCGAACACCGGGGAGCTGTTTTTT
CDR3aa: CASSLGGTANTGELFF

j_gene: TRBJ2-1
d_gene: TRBD2
v_gene: TRBV7-6
abundance: few
CDR3nt: TGTGCCAGCAGCTCCCCACTAGCGGGAGGCCTCAATGAGCAGTTCTTC
CDR3aa: CASSSPLAGGLNEQFF

j_gene: TRBJ2-7
d_gene: TRBD2
v_gene: TRBV5-1
abundance: NA
CDR3nt: TGCGCCAGCAGCCCACCGGGACTAGCGGGCTACGAGCAGTACTTC
CDR3aa: CASSPPGLAGYEQYF

j_gene: TRBJ2-1
d_gene: NA
v_gene: TRBV9
abundance: NA
CDR3nt: TGTGCCAGCAGCGTGGCTAGTTTCGCGGCCAATGAGCAGTTCTTC
CDR3aa: CASSVASFAANEQFF

j_gene: TRBJ2-7
d_gene: TRBD2
v_gene: TRBV30
abundance: NA
CDR3nt: TGTGCCTGGAGCCGGACTAGCGGGAGGATTTGGTCCTACGAGCAGTACTTC
CDR3aa: CAWSRTSGRIWSYEQYF

j_gene: TRBJ2-3
d_gene: TRBD2
v_gene: TRBV2
abundance: NA
CDR3nt: TGTGCCAGCAGTGCAGGCGGGAGAAGGTCAGATACGCAGTATTTT
CDR3aa: CASSAGGRRSDTQYF

j_gene: TRBJ2-5
d_gene: TRBD2
v_gene: TRBV9
abundance: NA
CDR3nt: TGTGCCAGCAGCGTAGGAGGGACTAGCGGGGTCCAAGAGACCCAGTACTTC
CDR3aa: CASSVGGTSGVQETQYF

j_gene: TRBJ2-7
d_gene: NA
v_gene: TRBV28
abundance: NA
CDR3nt: TGTGCCAGCAACCAGGGCCACGAGCAGTACTTC
CDR3aa: CASNQGHEQYF

j_gene: TRBJ2-7
d_gene: NA
v_gene: TRBV19
abundance: NA
CDR3nt: TGTGCCAGTAGCCCACCCTCGGGGAATGGCGTTTACGAGCAGTACTTC
CDR3aa: CASSPPSGNGVYEQYF

j_gene: TRBJ2-4
d_gene: TRBD1
v_gene: TRBV25-1
abundance: NA
CDR3nt: TGTGCCAGCAGGGGACAGGGGTACATTCAGTACTTC
CDR3aa: CASRGQGYIQYF

j_gene: TRBJ2-7
d_gene: TRBD1
v_gene: TRBV27
abundance: NA
CDR3nt: TGTGTATCCGGGACAGGTTCTCGCGAGCAGTACTTC
CDR3aa: CVSGTGSREQYF

j_gene: TRBJ2-1
d_gene: TRBD1
v_gene: TRBV24-1
abundance: once
CDR3nt: TGTGCCACCAGTTTTCGGGACAGGGACCGGGGTGAGCAGTTCTTC
CDR3aa: CATSFRDRDRGEQFF

j_gene: TRBJ1-1
d_gene: NA
v_gene: TRBV3-1/TRBV3-2
abundance: NA
CDR3nt: TGTGCCAGCAGCCAATGGCTGGGGGCAGGGGCTGAAGCTTTCTTT
CDR3aa: CASSQWLGAGAEAFF

j_gene: TRBJ1-1
d_gene: NA
v_gene: TRBV25-1
abundance: few
CDR3nt: TGTGCCAGCAGAGGACAAGGGAACACTGAAGCTTTCTTT
CDR3aa: CASRGQGNTEAFF

j_gene: TRBJ2-7
d_gene: NA
v_gene: TRBV29-1
abundance: NA
CDR3nt: TGCAGCGTTTCCGACAGGAACAGGGCTTACGAGCAGTACTTC
CDR3aa: CSVSDRNRAYEQYF

j_gene: TRBJ2-6
d_gene: NA
v_gene: TRBV13
abundance: NA
CDR3nt: TGTGCCAGCAGCTTAGCCGGAACAGGGTTGGGTCACGTCCTGACTTTC
CDR3aa: CASSLAGTGLGHVLTF